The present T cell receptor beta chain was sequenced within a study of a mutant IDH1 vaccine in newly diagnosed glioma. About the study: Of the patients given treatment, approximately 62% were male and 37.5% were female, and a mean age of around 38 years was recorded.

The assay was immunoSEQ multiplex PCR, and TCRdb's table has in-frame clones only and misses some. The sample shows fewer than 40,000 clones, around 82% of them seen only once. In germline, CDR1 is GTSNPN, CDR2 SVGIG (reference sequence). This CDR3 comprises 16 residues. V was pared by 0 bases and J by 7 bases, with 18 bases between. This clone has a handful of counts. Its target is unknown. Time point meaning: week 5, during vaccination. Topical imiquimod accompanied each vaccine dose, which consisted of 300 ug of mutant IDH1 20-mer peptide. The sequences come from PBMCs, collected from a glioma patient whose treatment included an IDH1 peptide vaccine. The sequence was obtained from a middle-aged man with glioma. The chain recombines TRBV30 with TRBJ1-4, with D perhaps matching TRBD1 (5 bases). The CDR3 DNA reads TGTGCCTGGAGTGTAGGTATCCAGGGAGCCGGTGAAAAACTGTTTTTT. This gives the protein CAWSVGIQGAGEKLFF.